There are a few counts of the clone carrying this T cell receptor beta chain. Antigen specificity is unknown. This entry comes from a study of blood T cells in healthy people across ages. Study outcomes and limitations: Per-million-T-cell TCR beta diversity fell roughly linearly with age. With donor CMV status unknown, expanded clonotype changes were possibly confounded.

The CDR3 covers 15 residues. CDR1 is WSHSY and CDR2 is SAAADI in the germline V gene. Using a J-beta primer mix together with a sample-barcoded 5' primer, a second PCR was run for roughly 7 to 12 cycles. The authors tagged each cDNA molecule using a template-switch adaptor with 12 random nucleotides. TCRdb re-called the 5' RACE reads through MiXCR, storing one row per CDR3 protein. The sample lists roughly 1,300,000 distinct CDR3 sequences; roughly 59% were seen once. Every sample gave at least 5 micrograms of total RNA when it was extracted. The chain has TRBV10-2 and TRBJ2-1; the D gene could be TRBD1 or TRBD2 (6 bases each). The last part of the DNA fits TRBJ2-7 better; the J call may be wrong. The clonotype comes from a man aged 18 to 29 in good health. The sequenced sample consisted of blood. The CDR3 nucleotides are TGCGCCAGCAGTGAGGTTAGAGGGGGGAGCTACGAGCAGTACTTC. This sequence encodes CASSEVRGGSYEQYF.